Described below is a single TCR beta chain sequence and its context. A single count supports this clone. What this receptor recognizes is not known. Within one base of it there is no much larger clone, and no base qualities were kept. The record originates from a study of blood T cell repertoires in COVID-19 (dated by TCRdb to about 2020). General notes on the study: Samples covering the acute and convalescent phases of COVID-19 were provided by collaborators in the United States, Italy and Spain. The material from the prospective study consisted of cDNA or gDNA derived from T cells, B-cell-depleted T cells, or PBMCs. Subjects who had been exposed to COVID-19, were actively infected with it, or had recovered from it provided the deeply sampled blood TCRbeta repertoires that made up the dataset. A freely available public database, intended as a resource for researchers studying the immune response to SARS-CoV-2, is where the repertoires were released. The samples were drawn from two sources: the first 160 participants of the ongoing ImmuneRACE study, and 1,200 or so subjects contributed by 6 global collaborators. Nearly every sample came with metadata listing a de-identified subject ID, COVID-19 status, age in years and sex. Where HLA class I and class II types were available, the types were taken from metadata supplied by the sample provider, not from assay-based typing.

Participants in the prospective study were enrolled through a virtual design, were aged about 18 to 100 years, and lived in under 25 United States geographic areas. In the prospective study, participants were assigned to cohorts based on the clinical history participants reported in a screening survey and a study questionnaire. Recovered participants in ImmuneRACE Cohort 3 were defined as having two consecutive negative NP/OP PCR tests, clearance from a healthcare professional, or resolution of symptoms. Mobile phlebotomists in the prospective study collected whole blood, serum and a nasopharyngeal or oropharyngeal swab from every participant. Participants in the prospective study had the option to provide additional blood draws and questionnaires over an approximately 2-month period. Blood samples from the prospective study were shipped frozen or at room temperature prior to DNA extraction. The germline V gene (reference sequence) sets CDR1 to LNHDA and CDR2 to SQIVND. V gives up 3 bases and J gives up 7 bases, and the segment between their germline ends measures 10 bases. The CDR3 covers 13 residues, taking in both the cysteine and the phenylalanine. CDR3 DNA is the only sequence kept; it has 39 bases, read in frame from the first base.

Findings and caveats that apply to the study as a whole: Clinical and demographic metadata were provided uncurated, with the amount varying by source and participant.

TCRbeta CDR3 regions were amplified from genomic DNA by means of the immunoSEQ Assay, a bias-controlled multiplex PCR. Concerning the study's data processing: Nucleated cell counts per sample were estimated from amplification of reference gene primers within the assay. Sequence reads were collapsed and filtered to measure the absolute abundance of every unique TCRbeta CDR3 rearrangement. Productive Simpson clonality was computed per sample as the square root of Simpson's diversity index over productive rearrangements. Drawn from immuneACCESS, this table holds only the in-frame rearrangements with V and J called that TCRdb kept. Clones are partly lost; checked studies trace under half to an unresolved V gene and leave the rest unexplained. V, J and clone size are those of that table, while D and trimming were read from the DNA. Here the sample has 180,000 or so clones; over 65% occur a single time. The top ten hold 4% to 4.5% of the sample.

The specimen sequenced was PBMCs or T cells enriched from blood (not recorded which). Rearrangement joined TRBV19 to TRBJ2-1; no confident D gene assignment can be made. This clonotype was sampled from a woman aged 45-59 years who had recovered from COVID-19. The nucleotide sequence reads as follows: TGTGCCAGTAGTATGCAGGCCCCAAATGAGCAGTTCTTC. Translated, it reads CASSMQAPNEQFF.